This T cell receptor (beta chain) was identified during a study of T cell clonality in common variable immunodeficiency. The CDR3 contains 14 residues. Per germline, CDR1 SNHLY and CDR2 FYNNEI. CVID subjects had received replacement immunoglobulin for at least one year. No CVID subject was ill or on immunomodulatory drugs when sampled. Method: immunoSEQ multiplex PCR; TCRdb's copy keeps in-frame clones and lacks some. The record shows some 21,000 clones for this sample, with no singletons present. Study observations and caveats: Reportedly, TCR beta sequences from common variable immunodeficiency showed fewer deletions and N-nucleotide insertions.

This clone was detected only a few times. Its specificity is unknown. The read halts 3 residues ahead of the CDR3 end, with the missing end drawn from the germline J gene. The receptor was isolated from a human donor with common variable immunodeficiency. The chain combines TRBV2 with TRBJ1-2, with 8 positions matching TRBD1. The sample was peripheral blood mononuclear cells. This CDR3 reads CANQRQGAGDGYTF. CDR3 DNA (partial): TGTGCCAACCAACGTCAGGGGGCAGGTGACGGC.